Below, one TCR beta chain is given with its context. Its antigen is still unknown. Trimming took off 6 bases at V and 6 bases at J, with 11 bases between the two ends. This CDR3 has 13 amino acids. Per the germline V gene, CDR1 is SEHNR and CDR2 is FQNEAQ (reference sequence). This sample is part of a study of siplizumab effects on memory and regulatory T cells. Study-wide points: Major contributors to the alloresponse seemed to be naive T cells, which also appeared more diverse than memory cells. Siplizumab produced a significant drop in alloreactive sequences attributable to unstimulated CD4+ memory cells.

Data came from immunoSEQ multiplex PCR; TCRdb stores just in-frame clones and leaves some out. The sample holds over 85,000 clones, approximately 95% seen once. The clonotype was recovered from a human donor in good health. The sequenced material came from non-Treg CD4+ T cells sorted from blood. The chain combines TRBV7-9 with TRBJ2-2, with a possible D match to TRBD1 (6 bases). The DNA of the CDR3 is TGTGCCAGCAGATGGACAGAAGCCGGGGAGCTGTTTTTT. It encodes CASRWTEAGELFF.